The entry below gives a single T cell receptor beta chain sequence along with its context. Antigen: not known. V gave up 2 bases and J gave up 4 bases; unmatched junction bases: 8. CDR3 length: 15 amino acids. Germline V CDR1 and CDR2: MDHEN, SYDVKM. The data belong to a study of cytomegalovirus exposure and HLA in healthy donors. Amplification used 60 Vbeta primers and 13 Jbeta primers. The table came from immunoSEQ multiplex PCR; TCRdb's copy has only in-frame clones and leaves some out. This sample has over 95,000 clones, with 74% found just once. Study-wide results and caveats: A missense DCLRE1C variant was associated with V- and J-gene trimming of TCR beta chains in a later analysis, and an independent cohort replicated the association. In vitro confirmation showed three CMV-associated chains to be CMV antigen specific.

This chain connects TRBV28 to TRBJ2-7, with 7 bases aligning to TRBD1. Sequenced: PBMCs. This TCR came from a woman aged 40 to 50 in good health and CMV-seropositive. The CDR3 nucleotides read TGTGCCAGCAGTTTACCCAGGGACAGTGGGTACGAGCAGTACTTC. Residues: CASSLPRDSGYEQYF.